One T cell receptor (beta chain) is described in this entry. After removal of 4 bases from V and 3 bases from J, the junction contained 8 bases not matched to a gene. CDR1 is MDHEN, CDR2 SYDVKM, per germline. This CDR3 is 16 amino acids long. The data belong to a study of blood T cell repertoires in COVID-19. Whole-study context: From the United States, Italy and Spain came samples of acute and convalescent COVID-19.

Here immunoSEQ multiplex PCR was the method, and the copy in TCRdb shows in-frame clones only, minus some. The sample shows under 200,000 clones, 82% of them seen only once. The origin of this receptor is a woman between 55 and 75 years old with COVID-19, enrolled during active disease. V gene TRBV28 combines with J gene TRBJ1-1; 10 positions match TRBD1. Material: peripheral blood. CDR3 coding DNA: TGTGCCAGCAGTTCTCCGGGACAGGGGATCGACACTGAAGCTTTCTTT. Residues: CASSSPGQGIDTEAFF.